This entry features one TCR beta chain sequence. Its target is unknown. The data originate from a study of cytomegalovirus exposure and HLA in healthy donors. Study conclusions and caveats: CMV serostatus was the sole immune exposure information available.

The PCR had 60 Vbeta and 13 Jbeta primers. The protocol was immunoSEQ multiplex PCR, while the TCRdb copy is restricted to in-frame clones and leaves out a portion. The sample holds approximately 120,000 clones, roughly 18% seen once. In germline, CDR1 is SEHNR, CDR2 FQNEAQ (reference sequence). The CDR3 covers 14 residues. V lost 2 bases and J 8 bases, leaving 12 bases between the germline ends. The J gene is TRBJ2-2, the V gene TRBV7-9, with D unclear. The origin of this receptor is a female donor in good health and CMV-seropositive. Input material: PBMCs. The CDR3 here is CASSLQSISGELFF. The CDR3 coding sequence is TGTGCCAGCAGCTTACAATCTATCTCGGGGGAGCTGTTTTTT.